This T cell receptor beta chain was obtained from a study of control samples from healthy donors and cancer patients. TCRdb keeps only in-frame clones here, not all; method: immunoSEQ multiplex PCR. The sample carries roughly 180,000 clones, about 91% recorded once. This clonotype was obtained from a woman aged 40 to 50 in good health. Sequencing used blood.

Here the CDR3 DNA reads TGCGCCAGCAGCTTGGAGCTCTCGGGGGCAGATACGCAGTATTTT. It encodes CASSLELSGADTQYF. The chain combines TRBV5-1 with TRBJ2-3; D possibly corresponds to TRBD2 (6 bases). Germline V gives CDR1 SGHRS, CDR2 YFSETQ. V was trimmed by 0 bases and J by 4 bases, leaving 12 bases between them. This CDR3 has 15 residues. The entire variable domain, with the rest obtained from reference TRBV5-1 and TRBJ2-3, is as follows: KAGVTQTPRYLIKTRGQQVTLSCSPISGHRSVSWYQQTPGQGLQFLFEYFSETQRNKGNFPGRFSGRQFSNSRSEMNVSTLELGDSALYLCASSLELSGADTQYFGPGTRLTVL.